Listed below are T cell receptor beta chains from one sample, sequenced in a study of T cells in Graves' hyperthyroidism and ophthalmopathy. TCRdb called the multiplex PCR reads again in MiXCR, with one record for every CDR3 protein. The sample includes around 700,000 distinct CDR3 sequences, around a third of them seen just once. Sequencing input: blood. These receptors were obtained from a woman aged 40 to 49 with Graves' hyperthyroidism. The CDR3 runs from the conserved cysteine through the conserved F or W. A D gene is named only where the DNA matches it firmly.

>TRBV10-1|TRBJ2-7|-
CASSEFQGYEQYF
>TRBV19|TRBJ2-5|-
CASSRDLKVETQYF
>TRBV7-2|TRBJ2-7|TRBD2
CASSFGLEAYEQYF
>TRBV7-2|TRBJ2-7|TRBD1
CASSPEGGLRGEQYF
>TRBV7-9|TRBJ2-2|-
CASRSGRLSTGELFF
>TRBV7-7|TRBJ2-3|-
CASSPASHTDTQYF
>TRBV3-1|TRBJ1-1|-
CASSQGKDTEAFF
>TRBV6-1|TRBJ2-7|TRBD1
CASTPGQGETYEQYF
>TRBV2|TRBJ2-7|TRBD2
CASSEGRGAPYEQYF
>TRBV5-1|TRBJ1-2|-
CASSRSREYNYGYTF
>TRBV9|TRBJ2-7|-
CASSVGTGSIYEQYF
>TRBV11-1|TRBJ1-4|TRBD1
CASSEQGQTNEKLFF
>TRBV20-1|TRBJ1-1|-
CSAREAVWGLPWNTEAFF
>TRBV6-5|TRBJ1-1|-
CASSYEWNTEAFF
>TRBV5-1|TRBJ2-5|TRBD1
CASSLAIGTGDGETQYF
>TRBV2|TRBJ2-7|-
CASSTPRGINEQYF
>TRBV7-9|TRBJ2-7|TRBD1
CASSLIGWDRGLLSEQYF
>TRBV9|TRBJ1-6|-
CARQMGRPLDSPLHF
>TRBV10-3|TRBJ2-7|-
CAISEEGYEQYF
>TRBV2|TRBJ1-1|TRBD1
CASTRQGMVEAFF
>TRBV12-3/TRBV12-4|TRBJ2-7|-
CASSFDSLEQYF
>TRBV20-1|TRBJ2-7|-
CSASLSTPYEQYF
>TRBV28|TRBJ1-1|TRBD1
CASSLGQLEAFF